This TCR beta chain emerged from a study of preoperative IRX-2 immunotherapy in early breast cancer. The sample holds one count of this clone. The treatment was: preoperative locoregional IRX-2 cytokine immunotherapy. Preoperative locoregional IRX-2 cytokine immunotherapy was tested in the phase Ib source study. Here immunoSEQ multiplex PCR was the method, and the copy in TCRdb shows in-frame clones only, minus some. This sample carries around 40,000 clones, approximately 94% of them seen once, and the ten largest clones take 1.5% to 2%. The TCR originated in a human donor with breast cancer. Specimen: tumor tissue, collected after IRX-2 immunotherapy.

CDR3 loop: CASSLGAGLFF. Written as DNA, the CDR3 is TGTGCCAGCAGCTTAGGAGCCGGGCTGTTTTTT. The chain couples TRBV7-2 to TRBJ1-4; D call uncertain. The CDR3 length is 11 residues. The germline CDR1 and CDR2 sequences are SGHTA and FQGNSA. V was shortened by 1 base and J by 14 bases, with 8 bases between the two germline ends.